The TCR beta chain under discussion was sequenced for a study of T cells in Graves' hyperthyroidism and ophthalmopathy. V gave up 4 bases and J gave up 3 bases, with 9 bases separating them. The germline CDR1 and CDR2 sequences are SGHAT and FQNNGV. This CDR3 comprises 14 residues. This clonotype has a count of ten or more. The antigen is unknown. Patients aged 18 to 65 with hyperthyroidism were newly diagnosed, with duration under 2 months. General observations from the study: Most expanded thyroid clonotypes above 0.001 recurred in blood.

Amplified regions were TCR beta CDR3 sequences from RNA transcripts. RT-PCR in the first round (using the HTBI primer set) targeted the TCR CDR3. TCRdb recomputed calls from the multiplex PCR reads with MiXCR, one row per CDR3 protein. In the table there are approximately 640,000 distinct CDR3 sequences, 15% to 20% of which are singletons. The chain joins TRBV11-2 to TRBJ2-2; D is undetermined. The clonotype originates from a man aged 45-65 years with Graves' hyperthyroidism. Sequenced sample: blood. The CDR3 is CASSSTRHTGELFF. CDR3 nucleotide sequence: TGTGCCAGCAGCTCTACCCGACACACCGGGGAGCTGTTTTTT. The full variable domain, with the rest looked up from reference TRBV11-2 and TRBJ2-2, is EAGVAQSPRYKIIEKRQSVAFWCNPISGHATLYWYQQILGQGPKLLIQFQNNGVVDDSQLPKDRFSAERLKGVDSTLKIQPAKLEDSAVYLCASSSTRHTGELFFGEGSRLTVL.